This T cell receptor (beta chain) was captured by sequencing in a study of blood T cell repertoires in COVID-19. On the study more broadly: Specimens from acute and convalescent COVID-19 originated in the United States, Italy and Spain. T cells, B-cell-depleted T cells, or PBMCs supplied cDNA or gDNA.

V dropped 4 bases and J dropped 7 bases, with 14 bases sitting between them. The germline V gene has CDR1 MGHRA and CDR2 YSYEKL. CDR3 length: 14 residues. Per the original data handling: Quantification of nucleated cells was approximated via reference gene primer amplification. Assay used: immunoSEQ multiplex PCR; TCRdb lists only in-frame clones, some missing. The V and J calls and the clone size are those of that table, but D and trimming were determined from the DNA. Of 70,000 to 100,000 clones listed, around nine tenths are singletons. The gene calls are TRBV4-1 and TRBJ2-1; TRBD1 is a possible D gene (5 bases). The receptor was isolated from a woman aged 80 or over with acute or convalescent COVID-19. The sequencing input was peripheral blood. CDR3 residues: CASSLPTGVNEQFF. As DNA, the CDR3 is TGCGCCAGCAGCCTCCCAACAGGAGTGAATGAGCAGTTCTTC.